This passage covers 25 T cell receptor beta chains from one sample sequenced in a study of CD8+ T cells in alopecia areata. After isolation, RNA underwent reverse transcription to generate cDNA as the sequencing template. The protocol was immunoSEQ multiplex PCR, while the TCRdb copy is restricted to in-frame clones and leaves out a portion. The table records 100,000 to 120,000 clones, under 65% of them present only once. The specimen was NKG2D-low CD8+ T cells sorted from blood. These receptors were obtained from a human donor with alopecia areata.

The V gene is TRBV9, the J gene TRBJ2-3, with 14 nucleotides matching TRBD2. The J segment lost 1 base and the V segment lost 5 bases, leaving 9 bases of the junction unmatched. The CDR3 sequence is 18 residues long. In germline, CDR1 is SGDLS, CDR2 YYNGEE. In nucleotides, the CDR3 is TGTGCCAGCAGTGGAGGACTAGCGGGAGGAGGGGGCACAGATACGCAGTATTTT. Amino acids: CASSGGLAGGGGTDTQYF.

This sequence joins TRBV2 and TRBJ2-7; D is uncertain. Germline assignment: CDR1 SNHLY and CDR2 FYNNEI. V was trimmed by 7 bases and J by 6 bases, leaving 7 bases between them. CDR3 size: 10 residues. The CDR3 coding sequence is TGTGCCAGCAAGAAGGGCGAGCAGTACTTC. Protein sequence: CASKKGEQYF.

This clone came up once. This chain connects TRBV6-5 to TRBJ2-7, with no clear D. This CDR3 is built from 16 residues. CDR1 is MNHEY and CDR2 is SVGAGI in the germline V gene. Between the trimmed V and J ends, which lost 1 base and 3 bases, there was a span of 16 bases. CDR3 sequence (DNA): TGTGCCAGCAGTTACTATCGCGCCAGTGTGTACTACGAGCAGTACTTC. Protein product: CASSYYRASVYYEQYF.

This chain links TRBV7-9 with TRBJ2-5, with D perhaps matching TRBD1 (6 bases). The CDR3 is made up of 16 amino acids. The germline CDR1 and CDR2 sequences are SEHNR and FQNEAQ (reference sequence). Trimming shortened V by 5 bases and J by 2 bases, and 18 bases separated the two germline ends. The CDR3 DNA follows: TGTGCCAGCAGCCTGAAAGGGGGACCCACTCAAGAGACCCAGTACTTC. This sequence encodes CASSLKGGPTQETQYF.

This chain uses TRBV13 with TRBJ2-7, with 8 bases aligning to TRBD1. This CDR3 comprises 14 residues. V lost 5 bases, J lost 4 bases, and 7 bases stayed unmatched. Germline CDR1 reads PRHDT; CDR2 reads FYEKMQ (reference sequence). CDR3: CASSPRTGHYEQYF. DNA of the CDR3: TGTGCCAGCAGCCCCCGGACAGGGCATTACGAGCAGTACTTC.

The V gene is TRBV5-1, the J gene TRBJ2-5, with 12 bases matching TRBD1. The CDR3 consists of 16 residues. Germline V gene sequence: CDR1 SGHRS, CDR2 YFSETQ. The V gene end was trimmed by 4 bases and the J gene end by 3 bases; junction bases not matched to a gene: 7. The CDR3 DNA is TGCGCCAGCAGCCAAGGGACAGGGGGCTTTGAAGAGACCCAGTACTTC. Translation: CASSQGTGGFEETQYF.

There are a few counts of this clone. The chain employs TRBV11-1 and TRBJ2-5; D gene unclear. The V gene's germline CDR1 is SGHAT and CDR2 FQDESV (reference sequence). V lost 4 bases and J lost 5, with 11 bases in between. CDR3 length: 13 amino acids. CDR3 bases: TGTGCCAGCAGCTCGACCCTGCTGGAGACCCAGTACTTC. Translation: CASSSTLLETQYF.

J is TRBJ1-1 and V is TRBV2; 11 nucleotides match TRBD1. The CDR3 is 14 amino acids. The germline CDR1 and CDR2 sequences are SNHLY and FYNNEI. Losses at the gene ends were 8 bases for V and 8 bases for J; bases not matched to a gene: 10. The CDR3 DNA is TGTGCCAGCGTGCCTCCCGGGACAGGGGGAGAAGCTTTCTTT. This translates into CASVPPGTGGEAFF.

This clone has only one observation. The V and J genes are TRBV7-3 and TRBJ1-1; TRBD1 aligns across 9 bases. The J segment lost 5 bases and the V segment lost 3 bases, leaving 13 bases of the junction unmatched. The CDR3 sequence is 17 residues long. In germline, CDR1 is SGHTA, CDR2 FQGTGA. The CDR3 nucleotides read TGTGCCAGCAGCTTTAACAGGCGGACAGGGGTAAGAACTGAAGCTTTCTTT. Its translation is CASSFNRRTGVRTEAFF.

V and J are TRBV6-5 and TRBJ2-5, with D tentatively TRBD1 (5 bases). Germline CDR1 MNHEY, CDR2 SVGAGI. V lost 5 bases to trimming and J lost 4 bases, with 11 bases between them. This CDR3 spans 13 amino acids. The CDR3: CASSVRVGETQYF. CDR3 in DNA: TGTGCCAGCAGTGTCAGGGTAGGAGAGACCCAGTACTTC.

The V call is TRBV7-3, the J call TRBJ2-1; a possible D gene is TRBD1 (6 bases). Trimming removed 2 bases from V and 7 bases from J, with 9 bases in between. CDR3 length equals 13 residues. Germline CDR1 reads SGHTA; CDR2 reads FQGTGA. Here the CDR3 DNA reads TGTGCCAGCAGCTTAGGGGGCGGAAATGAGCAGTTCTTC. Residues: CASSLGGGNEQFF.

This clone appeared a few times. The chain uses TRBV7-9 and TRBJ2-5; D ambiguous. Per the germline V gene, CDR1 is SEHNR and CDR2 is FQNEAQ (reference sequence). This CDR3 is built from 14 residues. V was pared by 1 base and J by 2 bases, with 8 bases between. The CDR3 protein is CASSLVQPQETQYF. The CDR3 DNA sequence: TGTGCCAGCAGCTTAGTACAGCCGCAAGAGACCCAGTACTTC. The full variable domain, rest sourced from reference TRBV7-9 and TRBJ2-5, is DTGVSQNPRHKITKRGQNVTFRCDPISEHNRLYWYRQTLGQGPEFLTYFQNEAQLEKSRLLSDRFSAERPKGSFSTLEIQRTEQGDSAMYLCASSLVQPQETQYFGPGTRLLVL.

The chain has TRBV28 and TRBJ2-5; unclear D gene. The CDR3 spans 16 residues. Deletions cut 5 bases from V and 4 bases from J, with 20 bases between. In germline, CDR1 is MDHEN, CDR2 SYDVKM. CDR3 in amino acids: CASSQPYRVTAETQYF. DNA of the CDR3: TGTGCCAGCAGTCAACCATACCGGGTCACCGCAGAGACCCAGTACTTC. The variable domain in full, completed from reference TRBV28 and TRBJ2-5, reads DVKVTQSSRYLVKRTGEKVFLECVQDMDHENMFWYRQDPGLGLRLIYFSYDVKMKEKGDIPEGYSVSREKKERFSLILESASTNQTSMYLCASSQPYRVTAETQYFGPGTRLLVL.

The chain carries TRBV5-6 and TRBJ2-7, with D unresolved. V dropped 3 bases and J dropped 5 bases, with 15 bases sitting between them. Germline V gives CDR1 SGHDT, CDR2 YYEEEE. CDR3 size: 14 residues. The CDR3 region is CASSSEGRINEQYF. In DNA, the CDR3 is TGTGCCAGCAGCTCGGAAGGGCGAATCAACGAGCAGTACTTC.

This rearrangement joins TRBV2 to TRBJ1-5, with TRBD1 matching 8 bases. V lost 5 bases and J lost 4; bases outside the gene matches: 1. The CDR3 has 13 residues. The V gene's germline CDR1 is SNHLY and CDR2 FYNNEI. The CDR3 nucleotides read TGTGCCAGCAGTCGACAGGGGAATCAGCCCCAGCATTTT. Protein sequence: CASSRQGNQPQHF.

J is TRBJ2-7 and V is TRBV5-1; D uncertain. In germline, CDR1 is SGHRS, CDR2 YFSETQ. V lost 0 bases, J lost 2 bases, and 9 bases lay in between. The CDR3 runs to 14 residues. Written as DNA, the CDR3 is TGCGCCAGCAGCTTGGGGGCAGAAACCTACGAGCAGTACTTC. It encodes CASSLGAETYEQYF.

The table lists this clone with a few counts. This sequence joins TRBV14 and TRBJ1-1; 7 bases map to TRBD1. V lost 3 bases, J lost 1 base, and 14 bases stayed unmatched. The CDR3 sequence is 18 residues long. CDR1 SGHDN and CDR2 FVKESK come from the germline V gene. The CDR3 is CASSHGTEPWKTNTEAFF. DNA of the CDR3: TGTGCCAGCAGCCACGGGACAGAGCCCTGGAAAACGAACACTGAAGCTTTCTTT.

This rearrangement joins TRBV28 to TRBJ1-2; a weak D match, TRBD1 (6 bases). From germline, CDR1 is MDHEN and CDR2 SYDVKM. This CDR3 is built from 15 residues. V lost 3 bases to trimming and J lost 3 bases, with 14 bases between them. The CDR3 DNA sequence: TGTGCCAGCAGTTTCGGCCAGGGGTGGTACTATGGCTACACCTTC. This encodes CASSFGQGWYYGYTF.

The rearrangement links TRBV2 to TRBJ2-7; no clear D. The CDR3 totals 17 residues. From germline, CDR1 is SNHLY and CDR2 FYNNEI. V was pared by 1 base and J by 4 bases, with 20 bases between. The CDR3: CASSEDFASGRRYEQYF. CDR3 nucleotide sequence: TGTGCCAGCAGTGAAGATTTCGCGTCAGGTCGTCGTTACGAGCAGTACTTC.

The chain recombines TRBV27 with TRBJ2-7; TRBD1 might be the D (6 bases). The CDR3 totals 13 residues. The V gene lost 4 bases and the J gene lost 5 bases, with 12 bases spanning the gap. Germline V CDR1 and CDR2: MNHEY, SMNVEV (reference sequence). CDR3 sequence: CASSYRGSHEQYF. The CDR3, as DNA: TGTGCCAGCAGTTATAGGGGGTCCCACGAGCAGTACTTC.

The V gene is TRBV7-2, the J gene TRBJ2-5, with D perhaps matching TRBD1 (8 bases). CDR1 is SGHTA, CDR2 FQGNSA, per germline. Trimming removed 6 bases at V and 3 bases at J, with 14 bases between. The CDR3 sequence is 14 residues long. CDR3: CASRDTGGEETQYF. Here the CDR3 DNA reads TGTGCCAGCAGGGATACAGGGGGGGAAGAGACCCAGTACTTC.

This clone was detected only a few times. The V call is TRBV29-1, the J call TRBJ2-3; 7 bases line up with TRBD2. The germline V gene encodes CDR1 SQVTM and CDR2 ANQGSEA. The CDR3 is made up of 17 amino acids. V dropped 1 base and J dropped 0; count of bases not matched to a gene: 10. CDR3 nucleotides: TGCAGCGTTGAAGGGGCGGGAGAGGGGCTGAGCACAGATACGCAGTATTTT. Protein product: CSVEGAGEGLSTDTQYF.

This chain uses TRBV6-5 with TRBJ2-7; 9 nucleotides agree with TRBD1. Per the germline V gene, CDR1 is MNHEY and CDR2 is SVGAGI. After removal of 6 bases from V and 3 bases from J, the junction contained 9 bases not matched to a gene. The CDR3 spans 15 residues. CDR3 sequence reads: CASSTTGTGNYEQYF. The CDR3, as DNA: TGTGCCAGCAGCACTACCGGGACAGGGAACTACGAGCAGTACTTC.

The J gene is TRBJ2-3, the V gene TRBV29-1, with 8 nucleotides matching TRBD1. The CDR3 sequence is 15 residues long. Per germline, CDR1 SQVTM and CDR2 ANQGSEA. With 7 bases clipped from V and 2 bases from J, the junction kept 11 bases outside the gene matches. The CDR3 region is CSARHGTGYTDTQYF. As DNA, the CDR3 is TGCAGCGCCCGACACGGGACAGGTTACACAGATACGCAGTATTTT.

Ten or more counts support this clone. The J gene is TRBJ2-3, the V gene TRBV7-9; D perhaps matches TRBD2 (6 bases). Deletions cut 4 bases from V and 2 bases from J, with 13 bases between. Germline V lookup: CDR1 SEHNR, CDR2 FQNEAQ (reference sequence). The CDR3 runs to 15 residues. This chain's CDR3 is CASSSRDGTTDTQYF. The CDR3 DNA reads as TGTGCCAGCAGCTCGCGGGACGGAACCACAGATACGCAGTATTTT.